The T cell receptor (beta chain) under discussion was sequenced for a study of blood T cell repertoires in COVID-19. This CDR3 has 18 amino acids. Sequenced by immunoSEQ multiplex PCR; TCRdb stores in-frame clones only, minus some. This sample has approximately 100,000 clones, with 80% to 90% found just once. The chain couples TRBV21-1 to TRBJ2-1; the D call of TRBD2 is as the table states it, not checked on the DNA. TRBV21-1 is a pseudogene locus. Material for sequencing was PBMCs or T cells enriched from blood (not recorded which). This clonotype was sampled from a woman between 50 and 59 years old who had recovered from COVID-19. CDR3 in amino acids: CASSKTSGLLSSYNEQFF. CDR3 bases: TGTGCCAGCAGCAAAACGAGCGGCCTACTGAGCTCCTACAATGAGCAGTTCTTC.